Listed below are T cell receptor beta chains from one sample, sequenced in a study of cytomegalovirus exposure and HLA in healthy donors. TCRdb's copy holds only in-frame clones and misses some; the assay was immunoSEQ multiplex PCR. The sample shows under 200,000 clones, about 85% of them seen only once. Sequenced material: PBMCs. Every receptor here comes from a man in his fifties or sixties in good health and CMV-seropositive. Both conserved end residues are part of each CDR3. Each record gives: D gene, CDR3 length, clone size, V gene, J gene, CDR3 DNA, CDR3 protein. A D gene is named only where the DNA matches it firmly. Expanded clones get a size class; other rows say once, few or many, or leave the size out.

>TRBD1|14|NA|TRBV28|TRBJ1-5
TGTGCCAGCAAGGGGGCGGTCGTCAATCAGCCCCAGCATTTT
CASKGAVVNQPQHF
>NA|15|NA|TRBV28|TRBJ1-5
TGTGCCAGCAGTTTAGGAGGGTTAAGCAATCAGCCCCAGCATTTT
CASSLGGLSNQPQHF
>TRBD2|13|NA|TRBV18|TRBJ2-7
TGTGCCAGCTCAGAACTAGCGGGGGTTGAGCAGTACTTC
CASSELAGVEQYF
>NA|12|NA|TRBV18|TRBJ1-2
TGTGCCAGCTCACCAGCAGGCTTTGGCTACACCTTC
CASSPAGFGYTF
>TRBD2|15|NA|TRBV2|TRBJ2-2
TGTGCCAGCAGCGGGACTAGCGGGTACACCGGGGAGCTGTTTTTT
CASSGTSGYTGELFF
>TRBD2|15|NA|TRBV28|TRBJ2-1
TGTGCCAGCAGTCCCTGGGTTAGCGGGGAACATGAGCAGTTCTTC
CASSPWVSGEHEQFF
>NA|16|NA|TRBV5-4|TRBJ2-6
TGTGCCAGCAGCTTGGTAGCTCTTTCTGGGGCCAACGTCCTGACTTTC
CASSLVALSGANVLTF
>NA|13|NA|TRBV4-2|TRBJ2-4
TGTGCCAGCAGCCAAGAAGTGGTAGACATTCAGTACTTC
CASSQEVVDIQYF
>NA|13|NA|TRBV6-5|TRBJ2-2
TGTGCCAGCAGACGGGGTTACACCGGGGAGCTGTTTTTT
CASRRGYTGELFF
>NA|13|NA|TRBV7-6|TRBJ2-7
TGTGCCAGCAGCTTAGCTCTCGTCTACGAGCAGTACTTC
CASSLALVYEQYF
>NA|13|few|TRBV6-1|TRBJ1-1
TGTGCCAGCAACTTACGTAGCACGGTTGAAGCTTTCTTT
CASNLRSTVEAFF
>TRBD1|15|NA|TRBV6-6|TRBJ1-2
TGTGCCAGCAGTTCCTCCGGGACAGGGAGTTATGGCTACACCTTC
CASSSSGTGSYGYTF
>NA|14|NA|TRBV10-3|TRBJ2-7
TGTGCCATCAGTGAGAGGGGGAGCCGGGACGAGCAGTACTTC
CAISERGSRDEQYF
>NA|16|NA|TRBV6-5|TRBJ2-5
TGTGCCAGCAGTTACCGCCAATCTGGAGGCCAAGAGACCCAGTACTTC
CASSYRQSGGQETQYF
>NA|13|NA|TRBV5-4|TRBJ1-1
TGTGCCAGCAGCTTGGATCATTGGAGGGTAGCTTTCTTT
CASSLDHWRVAFF
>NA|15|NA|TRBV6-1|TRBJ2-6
TGTGCCAGCAGTGACAACTTCTCTGGGGCCAACGTCCTGACTTTC
CASSDNFSGANVLTF
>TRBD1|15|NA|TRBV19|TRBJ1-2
TGTGCCAGTAGTATAATAGTGGGGACAGGGAACGGCTACACCTTC
CASSIIVGTGNGYTF
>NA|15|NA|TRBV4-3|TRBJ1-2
TGCGCCAGCAGCCAAGTGGCAGGGCTAGGAAGGGGCTACACCTTC
CASSQVAGLGRGYTF
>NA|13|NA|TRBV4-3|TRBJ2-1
TGCGCCAGCAGCTCCATCCTCGGGGATGAGCAGTTCTTC
CASSSILGDEQFF
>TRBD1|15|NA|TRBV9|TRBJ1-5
TGTGCCAGCAGCGTCGGACAGGGGGGGAATCAGCCCCAGCATTTT
CASSVGQGGNQPQHF
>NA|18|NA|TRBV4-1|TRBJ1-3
TGCGCCAGCAGCCAGCTGTTTGGACAGTTTTTCTCTGGAAACACCATATATTTT
CASSQLFGQFFSGNTIYF
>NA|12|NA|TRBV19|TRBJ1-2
TGTGCCAGTACTCAGGGGATCTATGGCTACACCTTC
CASTQGIYGYTF
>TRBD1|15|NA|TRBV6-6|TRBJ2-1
TGTGCCAGCAGTTACCCGGGACAGGGAGGGAATGAGCAGTTCTTC
CASSYPGQGGNEQFF
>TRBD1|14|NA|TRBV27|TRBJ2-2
TGTGCCAGCAAGGGGGACAGGGGGCCCGGGGAGCTGTTTTTT
CASKGDRGPGELFF
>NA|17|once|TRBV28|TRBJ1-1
TGTGCCAGCAGGAGAAGGGGCGGCAGAGTGGGGAACACTGAAGCTTTCTTT
CASRRRGGRVGNTEAFF
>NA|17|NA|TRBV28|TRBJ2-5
TGTGCCAGCACCTTGGGGGTCGGCGGGGAGATACAAGAGACCCAGTACTTC
CASTLGVGGEIQETQYF
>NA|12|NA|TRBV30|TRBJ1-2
TGTGCCTGGAGTGTTGGACATAGCGGCTACACCTTC
CAWSVGHSGYTF
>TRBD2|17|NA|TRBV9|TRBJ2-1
TGTGCCAGCAGCCGGACTAGCGGCTGGGGCTCCTACAATGAGCAGTTCTTC
CASSRTSGWGSYNEQFF
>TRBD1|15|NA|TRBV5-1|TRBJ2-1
TGCGCCAGCAGACAGACAGGGGGCGCCCACAATGAGCAGTTCTTC
CASRQTGGAHNEQFF
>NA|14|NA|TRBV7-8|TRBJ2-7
TGTGCCAGCAGCTTAAGGGGGTCCCCTCCCGAGCAGTACTTC
CASSLRGSPPEQYF
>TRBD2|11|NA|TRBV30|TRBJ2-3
TGTGCCTACTCCGGGGGGTATACGCAGTATTTT
CAYSGGYTQYF
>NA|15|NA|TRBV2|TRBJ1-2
TGTGCCAGCAAAGAAAGGGGGGGCGAGCTCTATGGCTACACCTTC
CASKERGGELYGYTF
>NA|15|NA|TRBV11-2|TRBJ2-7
TGTGCCAGCAGCCTTACAGGGGGGGCGTCCTACGAGCAGTACTTC
CASSLTGGASYEQYF
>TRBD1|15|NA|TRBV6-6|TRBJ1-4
TGTGCCAGCATTGGGGGACAGCTTTCGGAGGAAAAACTGTTTTTT
CASIGGQLSEEKLFF
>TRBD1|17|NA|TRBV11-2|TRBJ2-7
TGTGCCAGCAGCTTAGACTTTGGCGGACAGGGGAGGTACGAGCAGTACTTC
CASSLDFGGQGRYEQYF
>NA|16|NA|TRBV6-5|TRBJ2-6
TGTGCCAGCAGTTACTCCGGGTACTCTGGGGCCAACGTCCTGACTTTC
CASSYSGYSGANVLTF
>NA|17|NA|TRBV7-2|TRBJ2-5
TGTGCCAGCAGCCCTAAAGCCAGGACTCGTGTTCAAGAGACCCAGTACTTC
CASSPKARTRVQETQYF
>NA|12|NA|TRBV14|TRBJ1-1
TGTGCCAGCAGCCAAGTAAGGGGGTACGCTTTCTTT
CASSQVRGYAFF
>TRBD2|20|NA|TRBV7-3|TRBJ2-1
TGTGCCAGCAGCTCCCAGGGGGGACTAGCGGGGCACAGCTCCTACAATGAGCAGTTCTTC
CASSSQGGLAGHSSYNEQFF
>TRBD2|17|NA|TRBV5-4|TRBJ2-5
TGTGCCAGCAGCTTCGGACTAGCGGGGGGGGGCCAAGAGACCCAGTACTTC
CASSFGLAGGGQETQYF
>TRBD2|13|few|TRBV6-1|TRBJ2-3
TGTGCCAGCAGCCGGGACTACACAGATACGCAGTATTTT
CASSRDYTDTQYF
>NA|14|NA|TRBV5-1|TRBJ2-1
TGCGCCAGCAGCCCGGGTAGCTCCTACAATGAGCAGTTCTTC
CASSPGSSYNEQFF
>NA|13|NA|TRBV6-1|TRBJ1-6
TGTGCCAGCAGTGAATATCAGGGCCCACCCCTCCACTTT
CASSEYQGPPLHF
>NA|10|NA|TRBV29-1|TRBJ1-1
TGCAGCGTTGTACAGGGATGGGCTTTCTTT
CSVVQGWAFF
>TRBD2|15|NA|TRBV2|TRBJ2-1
TGTGCCAGCAGGATTGGCGGGGGGGGATTCGATGAGCAGTTCTTC
CASRIGGGGFDEQFF
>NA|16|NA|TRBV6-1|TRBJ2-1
TGTGCCAGCAGTGAAAGTCGACTAGGCTCCTACAATGAGCAGTTCTTC
CASSESRLGSYNEQFF
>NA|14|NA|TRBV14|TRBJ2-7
TGTGCCAGCAGCCGATTATACTCGGTGCGCGAGCAGTACTTC
CASSRLYSVREQYF
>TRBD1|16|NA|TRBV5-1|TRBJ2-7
TGCGCCAGCAGCTTGGTGGTGAACAGGGGCCTCGTCGAGCAGTACTTC
CASSLVVNRGLVEQYF
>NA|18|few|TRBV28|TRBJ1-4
TGTGCCAGCAGTTTATCCCGGGGGATGTGGAAACTGGGTGAAAAACTGTTTTTT
CASSLSRGMWKLGEKLFF
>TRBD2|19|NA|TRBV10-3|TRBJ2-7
TGTGCCATCAGTGAGGGAGGGACTAGCGGGGGGGAAAGCTCCTACGAGCAGTACTTC
CAISEGGTSGGESSYEQYF
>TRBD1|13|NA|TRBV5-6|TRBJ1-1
TGTGCCAGCAGCTTACAGGGGGGGACTGAAGCTTTCTTT
CASSLQGGTEAFF
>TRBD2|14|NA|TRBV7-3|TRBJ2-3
TGTGCCAGCAGCTCTCTAGCGGGAGAAGATACGCAGTATTTT
CASSSLAGEDTQYF
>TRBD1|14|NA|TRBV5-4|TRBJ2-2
TGTGCCAGCAGCGCGGACAGGGGGCGGGGGGAGCTGTTTTTT
CASSADRGRGELFF
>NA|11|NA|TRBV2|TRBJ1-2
TGTGCCAGCAGGCGTAACTATGGCTACACCTTC
CASRRNYGYTF
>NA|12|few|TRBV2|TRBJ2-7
TGTGCCAGCCGACTAGGGTCCTACGAGCAGTACTTC
CASRLGSYEQYF
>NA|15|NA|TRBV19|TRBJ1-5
TGTGCCAGTAGTATGGCACAAATTAGCAATCAGCCCCAGCATTTT
CASSMAQISNQPQHF